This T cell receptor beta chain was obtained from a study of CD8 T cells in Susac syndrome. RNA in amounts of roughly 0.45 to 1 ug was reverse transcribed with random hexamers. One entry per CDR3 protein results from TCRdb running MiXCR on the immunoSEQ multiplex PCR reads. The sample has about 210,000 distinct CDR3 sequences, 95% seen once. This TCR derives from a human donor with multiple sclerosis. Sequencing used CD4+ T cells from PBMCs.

CDR3 residues: CASSPGERGLNIQYF. DNA of the CDR3: TGTGCCAGCAGCCCAGGGGAGCGGGGACTGAACATTCAGTACTTC. The chain couples TRBV9 to TRBJ2-4; a possible D gene is TRBD2 (7 bases). The CDR3 is 15 amino acids. Trimming took 4 bases from V and 7 from J, leaving 18 bases between them. Per the germline V gene, CDR1 is SGDLS and CDR2 is YYNGEE.